This T cell receptor beta chain came from a study of molecular identifiers for immune sequencing clone quantification listed by TCRdb under 2018. In the study overall: For a replicate experiment, RNA from roughly 18,000 or 92,000 naive CD8 T cells was divided into five aliquots, of which four were sequenced. The study was a methods study using CD8 T cells to benchmark molecular-identifier clustering-based TCR repertoire sequencing (MIDCIRS) and TCR RNA copy counting. General findings and caveats noted by the study authors: Identical TCR molecules sharing a barcode could cause highly expanded clone sizes to be underestimated. Roughly 2.8 recovered TCR RNA copies per cell were obtained by modeling, versus roughly 10 by digital PCR, implying a capture efficiency of roughly 32%. Naive libraries contained spiked-in Jurkat TCR RNA (around eleven copies' worth), which is not part of the donor repertoire. When barcode sub-clustering was omitted, TCR diversity was inflated by chimeric consensus sequences, with chimeras reaching as high as 47%. In CMV-specific effector cells, clones with more than 20 RNA copies accounted for over 97% of molecules, whereas in naive cells such clones accounted for under 1%. Spiked-in Jurkat TCR RNA equivalent to a single cell was reported to be detectable even among 850,000 to 1,000,000 naive CD8 T cells.

Library generation was performed with PCR. Instrument on record: NextSeq 500. Preparation of bulk TCR libraries followed a previously described approach, with the TCR primers listed in Table S5. Purification of total RNA was performed with the Qiagen AllPrep DNA/RNA kit. Before analysis, reads from multiple sequencing runs of the same library were pooled. The source study handled its data this way. Reads were retained only if their TCR constant sequence matched exactly, and those retained reads were trimmed to 150 nt and grouped according to their 12-nt molecular barcodes. Reads inside each barcode group were sub-clustered using a 15% Levenshtein threshold, and a quality-weighted consensus sequence was constructed for each RNA molecule. Non-functional sequences were discarded, and so were lower-count sequences lying one edit away from another sequence. On the basis of fitting two negative binomial distributions, barcode sub-clusters with fewer than 20% of the maximum read count were discarded. The raw public reads went through TCRdb reprocessing: fastp at Q25, MiXCR clone calling, in-frame beta chains kept. Every CDR3 protein is listed once, alongside the most common genes and DNA of its rows. The V and J calls here are based on TCRdb, not the publication. A total of around 460,000 distinct CDR3 sequences appear in this sample, 25% of them only once. The ten largest clones represent around 0.79% of the sample.

Concerning this clonotype: Its antigen is unknown. Germline and junction disagree at one end, which may indicate a read error.

Counted from cysteine to phenylalanine, this CDR3 has 14 amino acids. Only the CDR3 part of the read is kept: 42 bases, read in frame from the first base. CDR1 and CDR2, per the germline V gene (reference sequence), are SEHNR and FQNEAQ. Libraries of naive CD8 T cells were generated from about 20,000 to 1,000,000 sorted cells, with 10%, 30% or 50% of the purified RNA used. Naive CD8 T cells, defined as CD8+CD4-CCR7+CD45RA+, were FACS-sorted into RLT Plus buffer on a BD FACSAria II. Detection sensitivity was tested by spiking Jurkat RNA equal to ten or so TCR copies' worth into samples containing 20,000-1,000,000 naive CD8 T cells. Enrichment of CD8 T cells was performed with RosetteSep CD8+ T Cell Enrichment Cocktail and Ficoll-Paque, after which ACK red cell lysis was carried out.

Material: naive CD8+ T cells from blood, with Jurkat cell RNA spiked in. The cell subset or site label of this sample denotes: FACS-sorted CD8+CD4-CCR7+CD45RA+ naive T cells. Recombination connected TRBV7-9 to TRBJ2-7, and TRBD1 matches 8 of the central bases. The sequence derives from a human donor in good health. Some libraries in this study had Jurkat cell RNA spiked in. The CDR3 is CARSLEDREYEQYF. The DNA sequence is as follows: TGTGCCCGCAGCTTAGAGGACAGGGAGTACGAGCAGTACTTC.